This entry is about one T cell receptor (beta chain). This entry belongs to a study of blood T cell repertoires in COVID-19. Study-wide background: Some COVID-19 samples were acute and others convalescent; all came from the United States, Italy and Spain. PBMCs, B-cell-depleted T cells, or T cells were the source of the cDNA or gDNA that made up the material.

Germline V lookup: CDR1 LNHDA, CDR2 SQIVND (reference sequence). CDR3 length: 17 residues. V was pared by 3 bases and J by 0 bases, with 15 bases between. Study processing details: Reference gene primer amplification gave nucleated cell count estimates. The method was immunoSEQ multiplex PCR; TCRdb's version includes in-frame clones alone and lacks a portion of them. That table furnishes V, J and clone size, whereas the DNA furnished D and trimming. The profile shows approximately 240,000 clones, 70% to 90% of them singletons. The receptor was derived from a man in his fifties with acute or convalescent COVID-19. Source material: peripheral blood. This rearrangement joins TRBV19 to TRBJ1-3; no reliable D call. DNA of the CDR3: TGTGCCAGTAGTATTGGCTTCGAGGGCTACTCTGGAAACACCATATATTTT. It is translated as CASSIGFEGYSGNTIYF.